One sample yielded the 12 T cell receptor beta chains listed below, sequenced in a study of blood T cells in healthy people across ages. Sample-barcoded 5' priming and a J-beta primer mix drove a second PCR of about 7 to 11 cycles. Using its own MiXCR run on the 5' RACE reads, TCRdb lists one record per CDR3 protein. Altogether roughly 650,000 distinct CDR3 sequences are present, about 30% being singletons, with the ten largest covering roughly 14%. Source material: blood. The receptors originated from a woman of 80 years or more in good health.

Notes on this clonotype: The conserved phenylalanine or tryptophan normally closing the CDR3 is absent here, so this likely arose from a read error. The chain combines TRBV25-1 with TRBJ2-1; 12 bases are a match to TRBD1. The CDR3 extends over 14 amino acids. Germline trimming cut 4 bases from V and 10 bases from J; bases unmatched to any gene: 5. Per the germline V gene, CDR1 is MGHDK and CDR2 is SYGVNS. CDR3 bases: TGTGCCAGCAGTGGCCGGGACAGGGGGCGGGAGCAGTTCGTC. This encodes CASSGRDRGREQFV.

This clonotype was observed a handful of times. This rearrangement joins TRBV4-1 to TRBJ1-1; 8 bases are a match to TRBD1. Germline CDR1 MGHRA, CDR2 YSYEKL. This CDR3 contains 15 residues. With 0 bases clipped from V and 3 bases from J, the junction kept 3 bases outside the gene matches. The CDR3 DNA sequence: TGCGCCAGCAGCCAAGATCACAGGGGGGACACTGAAGCTTTCTTT. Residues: CASSQDHRGDTEAFF.

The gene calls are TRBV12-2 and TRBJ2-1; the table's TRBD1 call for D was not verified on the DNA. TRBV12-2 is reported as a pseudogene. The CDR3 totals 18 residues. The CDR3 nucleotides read TGTGCAAGTCGCTTAGAGGGGACCATCCATCACTCCTACAATGAGCAGTTCTTC. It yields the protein CASRLEGTIHHSYNEQFF.

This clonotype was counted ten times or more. CDR3 sequence reads: CSAMTSGPANEQFF. CDR3 DNA: TGCAGTGCAATGACTAGCGGGCCAGCCAATGAGCAGTTCTTC. The gene calls are TRBV20-1 and TRBJ2-1; 10 bases map to TRBD2. Trimming cost V 6 bases and J 6 bases; bases outside gene matches: 8. Germline lookup yields CDR1 DFQATT and CDR2 SNEGSKA (reference sequence). The CDR3 is 14 amino acids.

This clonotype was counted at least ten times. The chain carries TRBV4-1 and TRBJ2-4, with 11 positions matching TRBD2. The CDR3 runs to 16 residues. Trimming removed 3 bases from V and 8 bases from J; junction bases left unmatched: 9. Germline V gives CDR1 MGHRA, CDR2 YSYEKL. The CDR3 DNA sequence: TGCGCCAGCAGCCACTTATCTAGCGGGGGGAGAGACATTCAGTACTTC. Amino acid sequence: CASSHLSSGGRDIQYF.

This chain's CDR3 is CSASPPQSNEKLFF. The CDR3 region has the DNA TGCAGTGCTAGCCCGCCCCAGTCTAATGAAAAACTGTTTTTT. V and J are TRBV20-1 and TRBJ1-4; D is uncertain. The CDR3 totals 14 residues. V lost 3 bases, J lost 3 bases, and 11 bases lay in between. Germline-derived CDR1 and CDR2 are DFQATT and SNEGSKA (reference sequence).

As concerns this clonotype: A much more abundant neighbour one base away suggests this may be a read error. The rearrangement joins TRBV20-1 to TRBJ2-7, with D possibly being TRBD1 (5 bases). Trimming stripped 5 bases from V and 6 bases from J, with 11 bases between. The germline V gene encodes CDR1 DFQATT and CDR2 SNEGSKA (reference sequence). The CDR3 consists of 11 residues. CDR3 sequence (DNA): TGCAGTGCTCAGCAGGGCGGCGAGCAGTACTTC. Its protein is CSAQQGGEQYF.

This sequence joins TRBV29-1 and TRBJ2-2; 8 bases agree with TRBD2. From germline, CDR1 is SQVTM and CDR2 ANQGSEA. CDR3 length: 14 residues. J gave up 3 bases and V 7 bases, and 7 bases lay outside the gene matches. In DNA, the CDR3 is TGCAGCGCGGGAGCGGGGGCAGACACCGGGGAGCTGTTTTTT. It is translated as CSAGAGADTGELFF.

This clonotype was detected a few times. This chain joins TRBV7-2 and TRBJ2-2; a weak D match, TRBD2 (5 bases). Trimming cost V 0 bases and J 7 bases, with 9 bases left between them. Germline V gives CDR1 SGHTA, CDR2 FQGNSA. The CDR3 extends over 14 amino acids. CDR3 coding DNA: TGTGCCAGCAGCTTAGCGTTTGGAGGCGGGGAGCTGTTTTTT. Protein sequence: CASSLAFGGGELFF.

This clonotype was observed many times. CDR3: CASSQGGGPNIQYF. The CDR3 DNA is TGTGCCAGCAGCCAAGGTGGGGGGCCAAACATTCAGTACTTC. V is TRBV4-2 and J is TRBJ2-4; possibly TRBD1 or TRBD2 for D (6 bases each). Trimming took off 1 base at V and 6 bases at J, with 10 bases between the two ends. This CDR3 contains 14 residues. Germline V gene sequence: CDR1 LGHNA, CDR2 YNFKEQ.

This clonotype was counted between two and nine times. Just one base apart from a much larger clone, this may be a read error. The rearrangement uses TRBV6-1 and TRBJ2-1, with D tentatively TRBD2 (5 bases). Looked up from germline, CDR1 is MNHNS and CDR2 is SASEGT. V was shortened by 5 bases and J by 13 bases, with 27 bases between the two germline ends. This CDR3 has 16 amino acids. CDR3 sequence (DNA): TGTGCCAGCAGTCGTTCACCCGACCTACTGTGGGAGACCCAGTTCTTC. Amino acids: CASSRSPDLLWETQFF.

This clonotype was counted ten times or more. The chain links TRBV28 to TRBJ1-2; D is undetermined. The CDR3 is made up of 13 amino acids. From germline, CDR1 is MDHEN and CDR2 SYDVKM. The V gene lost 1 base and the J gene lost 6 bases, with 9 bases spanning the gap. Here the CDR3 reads CASSLFGADGYTF. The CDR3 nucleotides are TGTGCCAGCAGTTTATTTGGCGCGGATGGCTACACCTTC.